The 5 T cell receptor beta chains reported below all come from one sample, sequenced in a study of CD8 T cells in Susac syndrome. RNA amounts of roughly 0.45 to 1 ug underwent reverse transcription with random hexamers. TCRdb itself ran the immunoSEQ multiplex PCR reads through MiXCR, one entry per CDR3 protein. The profile shows some 80,000 distinct CDR3 sequences, 94% of them singletons. Sequencing used CD8+ T cells from PBMCs. These receptors all come from a human donor in good health.

V gene TRBV12-3 or TRBV12-4 combines with J gene TRBJ1-5, with TRBD1 matching 7 bases. There are 13 residues in the CDR3. V lost 6 bases and J lost 4; bases outside the gene matches: 3. The CDR3 spells CASRRQGNQPQHF. CDR3 coding DNA: TGTGCCAGCAGAAGACAGGGTAATCAGCCCCAGCATTTT.

This chain uses TRBV6-4 with TRBJ2-3, with 8 bases fitting TRBD2. The CDR3 runs to 14 residues. CDR1 is MRHNA and CDR2 is SNTAGT in the germline V gene. V was clipped by 3 bases and J by 1 base; unmatched bases: 0. In nucleotides, the CDR3 is TGTGCCAGCAGTGAGACTAGCGGCACAGATACGCAGTATTTT. It yields the protein CASSETSGTDTQYF.

The chain recombines TRBV12-5 with TRBJ2-7; 7 bases match TRBD1. Trimming removed 6 bases from V and 1 base from J; junction bases left unmatched: 12. CDR1 LGHNT and CDR2 FRNRAP come from the germline V gene. The CDR3 contains 16 residues. The CDR3, as DNA: TGTGCTAGTGGACGGACAGGTCCCTTTGTGTCCTACGAGCAGTACTTC. This encodes CASGRTGPFVSYEQYF.

The V call is TRBV20-1, the J call TRBJ2-7; 11 nucleotides line up with TRBD2. The CDR3 is 15 residues long. V gave up 5 bases and J gave up 2 bases; unmatched junction bases: 8. The V gene's germline CDR1 is DFQATT and CDR2 SNEGSKA (reference sequence). DNA for the CDR3: TGCAGTGCTCAAGATCTAGCGGGAGGTACCTACGAGCAGTACGTC. This sequence encodes CSAQDLAGGTYEQYV.

This rearrangement joins TRBV9 to TRBJ2-1, with D possibly being TRBD2 (5 bases). V was pared by 3 bases and J by 0 bases, with 13 bases between. CDR1 is SGDLS, CDR2 YYNGEE, per germline. The CDR3 loop spans 16 amino acids. The CDR3 DNA is TGTGCCAGCAGCGGCGGAGAGCGGAGCTCCTACAATGAGCAGTTCTTC. It codes for CASSGGERSSYNEQFF.